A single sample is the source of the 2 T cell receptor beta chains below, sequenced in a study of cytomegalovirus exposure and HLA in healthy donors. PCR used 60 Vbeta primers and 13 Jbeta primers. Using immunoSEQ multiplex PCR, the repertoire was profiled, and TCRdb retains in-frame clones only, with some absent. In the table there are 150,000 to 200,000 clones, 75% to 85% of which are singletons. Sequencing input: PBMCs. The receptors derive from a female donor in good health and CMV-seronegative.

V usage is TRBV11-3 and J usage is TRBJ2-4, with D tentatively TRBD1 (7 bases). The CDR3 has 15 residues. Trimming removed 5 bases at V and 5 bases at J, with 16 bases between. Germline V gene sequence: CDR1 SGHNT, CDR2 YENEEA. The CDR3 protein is CASSPGGQSQNIQYF. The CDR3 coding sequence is TGTGCCAGCAGCCCCGGGGGACAGTCCCAAAACATTCAGTACTTC.

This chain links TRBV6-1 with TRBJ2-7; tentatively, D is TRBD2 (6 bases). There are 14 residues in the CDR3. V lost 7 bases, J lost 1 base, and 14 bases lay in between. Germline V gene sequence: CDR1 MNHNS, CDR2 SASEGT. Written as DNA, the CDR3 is TGTGCCAGCAAGGGTAGGAGGGGATCCTACGAGCAGTACTTC. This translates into CASKGRRGSYEQYF.